Each of the 22 T cell receptor beta chains below was sequenced from the same sample in a study of cytomegalovirus exposure and HLA in healthy donors. PCR was performed using 60 Vbeta and 13 Jbeta primers. The table came from immunoSEQ multiplex PCR; TCRdb's copy has only in-frame clones and leaves some out. The repertoire holds 120,000 to 150,000 clones, with 80% to 85% as singletons. Sequencing was carried out using PBMCs. All receptors derive from a male donor in good health and CMV-seropositive.

This rearrangement joins TRBV5-6 to TRBJ2-7; possible D gene TRBD2, 6 bases. This CDR3 has 13 residues. The germline V and J ends were trimmed by 4 bases and 0 bases, with 8 bases remaining between them. Germline V CDR1 and CDR2: SGHDT, YYEEEE. CDR3: CASSTGLSYEQYF. The DNA of the CDR3 is TGTGCCAGCAGCACGGGACTCTCCTACGAGCAGTACTTC.

The CDR3 is CASSSGTEVSGANVLTF. The CDR3 DNA sequence: TGTGCCAGTAGTTCCGGGACAGAAGTCTCTGGGGCCAACGTCCTGACTTTC. This chain links TRBV19 with TRBJ2-6, with TRBD1 matching 7 bases. The junction had 7 bases not matched to a gene; V was cut back by 5 bases and J by 0 bases. CDR3 length: 17 residues. CDR1 is LNHDA and CDR2 is SQIVND in the germline V gene (reference sequence).

This chain uses TRBV7-8 with TRBJ2-1; 9 nucleotides agree with TRBD2. J was trimmed by 7 bases and V by 5 bases; bases with no gene match: 12. The CDR3 covers 16 residues. Germline V gene lookup returns CDR1 SGHVS and CDR2 FQNEAQ. This chain's CDR3 is CASSGGLLAGGNEQFF. In nucleotides, the CDR3 is TGTGCCAGCAGCGGGGGGTTGTTGGCGGGAGGGAATGAGCAGTTCTTC. Complete variable domain (other parts from reference TRBV7-8 and TRBJ2-1): GAGVSQSPRYKVAKRGQDVALRCDPISGHVSLFWYQQALGQGPEFLTYFQNEAQLDKSGLPSDRFFAERPEGSVSTLKIQRTQQEDSAVYLCASSGGLLAGGNEQFFGPGTRLTVL.

This rearrangement joins TRBV29-1 to TRBJ2-3; D not resolved. Trimming shortened V by 5 bases and J by 0 bases, and 6 bases separated the two germline ends. From germline, CDR1 is SQVTM and CDR2 ANQGSEA. The CDR3 sequence is 12 residues long. DNA of the CDR3: TGCAGCGTTCTGACAAGCACAGATACGCAGTATTTT. Encoded protein: CSVLTSTDTQYF.

CDR3 loop: CASRDRGSYEQYF. CDR3 DNA: TGTGCCAGCAGGGACAGGGGTAGCTACGAGCAGTACTTC. The V and J genes are TRBV25-1 and TRBJ2-7; TRBD1 agrees at 9 bases. This CDR3 spans 13 amino acids. The trim removed 6 bases at V and 3 bases at J, leaving 3 bases unmatched. In germline, CDR1 is MGHDK, CDR2 SYGVNS.

This clone was detected only a few times. The chain recombines TRBV4-1 with TRBJ2-5, with 16 positions matching TRBD2. In germline, CDR1 is MGHRA, CDR2 YSYEKL. CDR3 length equals 19 residues. Trimming cost V 3 bases and J 3 bases; bases outside gene matches: 10. CDR3 sequence: CASSHPGLAGGPGKETQYF. The CDR3 coding sequence is TGCGCCAGCAGCCACCCGGGACTAGCGGGGGGGCCGGGTAAAGAGACCCAGTACTTC.

CDR3 protein: CASSLSGGGNTIYF. DNA for the CDR3: TGTGCCAGCAGCTTAAGCGGCGGAGGAAACACCATATATTTT. The V call is TRBV5-6, the J call TRBJ1-3; D gene uncertain. The CDR3 sequence is 14 residues long. Trimming took off 2 bases at V and 4 bases at J, with 10 bases between the two ends. Germline lookup yields CDR1 SGHDT and CDR2 YYEEEE.

The rearrangement joins TRBV19 to TRBJ2-3; 9 bases are a match to TRBD2. Losses at the gene ends were 5 bases for V and 5 bases for J; bases not matched to a gene: 8. The CDR3 is 15 amino acids. The germline CDR1 and CDR2 sequences are LNHDA and SQIVND (reference sequence). CDR3 protein: CASSPREGHRDTQYF. The DNA for the CDR3 is TGTGCCAGTAGTCCGCGGGAGGGCCATCGAGATACGCAGTATTTT.

This clone was observed once. V usage is TRBV5-1 and J usage is TRBJ1-1, with D possibly matching TRBD1 (5 bases). Germline V gives CDR1 SGHRS, CDR2 YFSETQ. CDR3 size: 14 residues. Trimming pared 3 bases from V and 2 bases from J, leaving 11 bases between. Here the CDR3 DNA reads TGCGCCAGCAGCTCCTCGACAGTTAACACTGAAGCTTTCTTT. Amino acids: CASSSSTVNTEAFF.

The chain links TRBV11-2 to TRBJ2-2; the match to TRBD2 covers 7 bases. CDR1 and CDR2 (germline): SGHAT, FQNNGV. Unmatched junction bases numbered 6, after V lost 1 base and J lost 4 bases. The CDR3 is made up of 16 amino acids. The CDR3 spells CASSLGEGSGTGELFF. The CDR3 region has the DNA TGTGCCAGCAGCTTAGGGGAGGGAAGCGGCACCGGGGAGCTGTTTTTT.

This chain links TRBV5-5 with TRBJ1-3, with D possibly TRBD1 on 6 matching bases. CDR3 length equals 14 residues. CDR1 is SGHKS and CDR2 is YYEKEE in the germline V gene (reference sequence). V lost 3 bases and J lost 3, with 10 bases in between. The CDR3 sequence is CASSSGTLGNTIYF. The CDR3 nucleotides are TGTGCCAGCAGCTCCGGGACACTTGGAAACACCATATATTTT. Supplemented by reference TRBV5-5 and TRBJ1-3, the full variable domain reads DAGVTQSPTHLIKTRGQQVTLRCSPISGHKSVSWYQQVLGQGPQFIFQYYEKEERGRGNFPDRFSARQFPNYSSELNVNALLLGDSALYLCASSSGTLGNTIYFGEGSWLTVV.

This sequence joins TRBV7-3 and TRBJ2-3; 7 nucleotides agree with TRBD2. This CDR3 has 16 residues. Looked up from germline, CDR1 is SGHTA and CDR2 is FQGTGA. V shed 4 bases and J 3 bases; nucleotides not matched to a gene: 10. CDR3 nucleotide sequence: TGTGCCAGCAGCTCCGGGTACGGGGGGATGACAGATACGCAGTATTTT. This sequence encodes CASSSGYGGMTDTQYF.

The gene calls are TRBV6-5 and TRBJ2-1, with a possible D match to TRBD2 (6 bases). The CDR3 is 15 residues long. Germline V gives CDR1 MNHEY, CDR2 SVGAGI. V lost 5 bases and J lost 4, with 15 bases in between. The CDR3 region is CASSTPLATYNEQFF. As DNA, the CDR3 is TGTGCCAGCAGTACCCCCCTAGCGACGTACAATGAGCAGTTCTTC.

This chain links TRBV18 with TRBJ1-5, with D hard to call. CDR1 KGHSH and CDR2 LQKENI come from the germline V gene. CDR3 length: 15 amino acids. With 3 bases removed from V and 0 bases from J, the gap between germline ends came to 9 bases. The CDR3 reads CASSPLGDSNQPQHF. The CDR3 nucleotides are TGTGCCAGCTCACCCCTCGGGGATAGCAATCAGCCCCAGCATTTT. Filled out from reference TRBV18 and TRBJ1-5, the complete variable domain reads NAGVMQNPRHLVRRRGQEARLRCSPMKGHSHVYWYRQLPEEGLKFMVYLQKENIIDESGMPKERFSAEFPKEGPSILRIQQVVRGDSAAYFCASSPLGDSNQPQHFGDGTRLSIL.

The count of this clone is one. This chain links TRBV4-3 with TRBJ2-1; 7 bases are a match to TRBD2. There are 15 residues in the CDR3. J gave up 4 bases and V 1 base, and 4 bases lay outside the gene matches. Germline V CDR1 and CDR2: LGHNA, YSLEER. The CDR3 DNA sequence: TGCGCCAGCAGCCAAGTAGCTAGCGGATACAATGAGCAGTTCTTC. This translates into CASSQVASGYNEQFF.

The CDR3 sequence: CASSLGEGAPDQPQHF. The CDR3 DNA sequence: TGCGCCAGCAGCTTGGGCGAGGGGGCGCCGGATCAGCCCCAGCATTTT. This chain uses TRBV5-1 with TRBJ1-5; TRBD1 matches 7 bases. Germline trimming cut 0 bases from V and 5 bases from J; bases unmatched to any gene: 8. CDR3 length: 16 residues. The germline gives CDR1 SGHRS, CDR2 YFSETQ.

The chain recombines TRBV6-4 with TRBJ1-1; no definite D call. The CDR3 has 16 residues. The V gene's germline CDR1 is MRHNA and CDR2 SNTAGT. Trimming removed 3 bases from V and 9 bases from J, with 23 bases in between. The CDR3: CASSETGRHRTLKAFF. The CDR3 region has the DNA TGTGCCAGCAGTGAGACCGGGAGACACAGAACACTGAAAGCTTTCTTT.

The genes are TRBV6-1 and TRBJ1-6; possibly TRBD1 for D (6 bases). Germline loops: CDR1 MNHNS, CDR2 SASEGT. The CDR3 runs 15 residues. The V and J ends lost 4 bases and 12 bases respectively, with 19 bases between them. CDR3 nucleotides: TGTGCCAGCAGTGCGAGGACAGAGGGTGCGGAACCCCTCCACTTT. As protein: CASSARTEGAEPLHF.

This chain links TRBV10-2 with TRBJ1-1; 8 positions match TRBD1. The trim removed 7 bases at V and 12 bases at J, leaving 7 bases unmatched. Germline values: CDR1 WSHSY, CDR2 SAAADI. The CDR3 sequence is 11 residues long. CDR3 in DNA: TGCGCCAGCATGGACAGGGTTTTGACTTTCTTT. As protein: CASMDRVLTFF.

The chain is built from TRBV30 and TRBJ1-2; D uncertain. Germline CDR1 reads GTSNPN; CDR2 reads SVGIG (reference sequence). This CDR3 comprises 12 residues. Trimming removed 1 base at V and 4 bases at J, with 7 bases between. CDR3 amino acids: CAWSGQIYGYTF. CDR3 DNA sequence: TGTGCCTGGAGTGGGCAGATCTATGGCTACACCTTC.

The chain is built from TRBV28 and TRBJ2-2, with 11 bases aligning to TRBD2. CDR1 is MDHEN and CDR2 is SYDVKM in the germline V gene. CDR3 length equals 15 residues. V lost 6 bases to trimming and J lost 6 bases; unmatched junction nucleotides: 6. In DNA, the CDR3 is TGTGCCAGCAGGGTACTAGCGGGAGTTGCCGGGGAGCTGTTTTTT. It encodes CASRVLAGVAGELFF.

The genes are TRBV19 and TRBJ2-3; 7 nucleotides line up with TRBD1. The CDR3 runs 13 residues. V lost 6 bases, J lost 5 bases, and 5 bases stayed unmatched. Germline V gene data show CDR1 as LNHDA and CDR2 as SQIVND (reference sequence). The DNA for the CDR3 is TGTGCCAGTAGCGACAGGGTAGGAGATACGCAGTATTTT. It yields the protein CASSDRVGDTQYF. The full variable domain, completed using reference TRBV19 and TRBJ2-3, is DGGITQSPKYLFRKEGQNVTLSCEQNLNHDAMYWYRQDPGQGLRLIYYSQIVNDFQKGDIAEGYSVSREKKESFPLTVTSAQKNPTAFYLCASSDRVGDTQYFGPGTRLTVL.